What follows are 23 T cell receptor beta chains derived from one specimen sequenced in a study of persistence of HIV-infected CD4 T cells. Cells were stimulated with overlapping HIV-1 Gag 15-mer peptides. Sorting selected CD4+ T cells upregulating both CD40 ligand and CD69. Their cognate antigens are unknown. Sequencing used immunoSEQ version 4 in survey mode. Here immunoSEQ multiplex PCR was the method, and the copy in TCRdb shows in-frame clones only, minus some. The table has about 20,000 clones, over 55% seen once; the top ten hold 1.9%. The specimen was CD4+ T cells sorted from PBMCs after approximately 20-hour stimulation, collected from a patient who received antiretroviral therapy. The receptor set was obtained from an adult woman with HIV who was CMV-seropositive.

The chain links TRBV30 to TRBJ1-5; 11 bases are shared with TRBD1. V lost 2 bases, J lost 4 bases, and 7 bases stayed unmatched. This CDR3 comprises 16 residues. Germline V gene lookup returns CDR1 GTSNPN and CDR2 SVGIG (reference sequence). The CDR3 sequence: CAWSSKGTGGNQPQHF. Here the CDR3 DNA reads TGTGCCTGGAGTTCCAAGGGGACAGGGGGGAATCAGCCCCAGCATTTT.

The gene calls are TRBV5-1 and TRBJ2-3; 8 bases fit TRBD1. With V trimmed by 0 bases and J by 5 bases, 11 bases remained unmatched. The CDR3 has 17 residues. Germline V gene data show CDR1 as SGHRS and CDR2 as YFSETQ. As DNA, the CDR3 is TGCGCCAGCAGCTTGGCTTTTTCTAGGGGGACAGGAGATACGCAGTATTTT. It encodes CASSLAFSRGTGDTQYF.

This clone was counted a few times. For the CDR3, the DNA is TGTGCCAGCAGCTCGGGACTAGTAGACGAGCAGTACTTC. It encodes CASSSGLVDEQYF. The chain carries TRBV11-3 and TRBJ2-7; TRBD2 matches 8 bases. Germline CDR1 SGHNT, CDR2 YENEEA. This CDR3 has 13 amino acids. V was pared by 4 bases and J by 5 bases, with 4 bases of the junction left unmatched.

The rearrangement uses TRBV24-1 and TRBJ2-3; the match to TRBD2 covers 8 bases. This CDR3 has 17 amino acids. The trim removed 3 bases at V and 4 bases at J, leaving 11 bases unmatched. The germline V gene has CDR1 KGHDR and CDR2 SFDVKD. The CDR3: CATSDPRTSWLADTQYF. CDR3 sequence (DNA): TGTGCCACCAGTGATCCCAGGACTAGCTGGCTCGCAGATACGCAGTATTTT.

The V call is TRBV18, the J call TRBJ1-2; possibly TRBD1 for D (6 bases). The CDR3 has 15 residues. Trimming cost V 4 bases and J 8 bases, with 20 bases left between them. CDR1 and CDR2 (germline): KGHSH, LQKENI. CDR3 sequence: CASSLDPRAGEGYTF. The CDR3 DNA is TGTGCCAGCTCACTGGATCCGAGGGCAGGGGAAGGCTACACCTTC.

This clone came up a few times. J is TRBJ2-1 and V is TRBV5-1; TRBD2 matches at 11 bases. Germline trimming cut 3 bases from V and 3 bases from J; bases unmatched to any gene: 5. The CDR3 is 16 residues long. The germline V gene has CDR1 SGHRS and CDR2 YFSETQ. CDR3 sequence: CASSSGLAGGYNEQFF. Written as DNA, the CDR3 is TGCGCCAGCAGCTCCGGACTAGCGGGCGGCTACAATGAGCAGTTCTTC.

This clone occurred a few times. The chain combines TRBV9 with TRBJ2-5; D possibly uses TRBD1 or TRBD2 (5 bases each). Germline V CDR1 and CDR2: SGDLS, YYNGEE. V lost 0 bases and J lost 5, with 17 bases in between. The CDR3 is 16 residues long. For the CDR3, the DNA is TGTGCCAGCAGCGTAGGTCGCAGGGAGTTGATTGAGACCCAGTACTTC. Encoded protein: CASSVGRRELIETQYF.

V and J are TRBV7-2 and TRBJ2-2, with 10 positions matching TRBD2. This CDR3 region has 17 residues. Trimming at V came to 4 bases and at J to 1 base, leaving 6 bases not matched to a gene. Germline V gives CDR1 SGHTA, CDR2 FQGNSA. CDR3 nucleotides: TGTGCCAGCAGCTCGATTAGACTAGCGGGGAACACCGGGGAGCTGTTTTTT. The encoded protein is CASSSIRLAGNTGELFF.

V usage is TRBV30 and J usage is TRBJ1-5; no firm D call. The V gene lost 0 bases and the J gene lost 0 bases, with 9 bases spanning the gap. The CDR3 has 15 residues. Germline loops: CDR1 GTSNPN, CDR2 SVGIG (reference sequence). The CDR3 sequence is CAWSVPEFSNQPQHF. Here the CDR3 DNA reads TGTGCCTGGAGTGTACCTGAATTTAGCAATCAGCCCCAGCATTTT.

The chain joins TRBV5-1 to TRBJ2-3; D is undetermined. This CDR3 is built from 12 residues. Germline-derived CDR1 and CDR2 are SGHRS and YFSETQ. V lost 2 bases to trimming and J lost 2 bases, with 3 bases between them. CDR3 amino acids: CASSFNTDTQYF. Here the CDR3 DNA reads TGCGCCAGCAGCTTTAACACAGATACGCAGTATTTT.

V and J are TRBV2 and TRBJ1-3; D unresolved. The V end lost 5 bases, the J end lost 7 bases, and 6 bases lay between the germline ends. The CDR3 runs 11 residues. The germline V gene has CDR1 SNHLY and CDR2 FYNNEI. The CDR3 coding sequence is TGTGCCAGCAGTCCCCAGAACACCATATATTTT. Translated, it gives CASSPQNTIYF.

In this sample, this clone is medium-sized. This chain joins TRBV4-2 and TRBJ2-7; D may be TRBD1 (6 bases). Germline CDR1 and CDR2: LGHNA and YNFKEQ. The CDR3 contains 15 residues. V was trimmed by 1 base and J by 3 bases, leaving 13 bases between them. The CDR3 reads CASSQVVRDNYEQYF. The CDR3 DNA reads as TGTGCCAGCAGCCAAGTTGTCCGGGACAACTACGAGCAGTACTTC.

This chain uses TRBV7-2 with TRBJ2-7, with a possible D match to TRBD1 (6 bases). CDR1 and CDR2 (germline): SGHTA, FQGNSA. With 1 base removed from V and 0 bases from J, the gap between germline ends came to 10 bases. This CDR3 has 15 residues. DNA of the CDR3: TGTGCCAGCAGCTTAGGGGGACATAGCTCCTACGAGCAGTACTTC. Protein sequence: CASSLGGHSSYEQYF.

The J gene is TRBJ2-5, the V gene TRBV11-1, with D maybe TRBD1 (6 bases). Germline V gives CDR1 SGHAT, CDR2 FQDESV (reference sequence). The CDR3 has 15 amino acids. V lost 1 base to trimming and J lost 5 bases, with 14 bases between them. In DNA form, the CDR3 reads TGTGCCAGCAGCTTAGAAATTGGGGGCTGGGAGACCCAGTACTTC. Amino acids: CASSLEIGGWETQYF.

By share, this clone counts as medium-sized. The V call is TRBV20-1, the J call TRBJ1-1, with D possibly TRBD1 on 5 matching bases. CDR1 is DFQATT and CDR2 is SNEGSKA in the germline V gene (reference sequence). The CDR3 is 12 residues long. The V and J ends lost 3 bases and 5 bases respectively, with 10 bases between them. CDR3 DNA: TGCAGTGCTAGTCTGTGGGGGACTGAAGCTTTCTTT. Translating gives CSASLWGTEAFF.

The genes are TRBV5-1 and TRBJ1-1; the match to TRBD1 covers 10 bases. From germline, CDR1 is SGHRS and CDR2 YFSETQ. The CDR3 runs 16 residues. Germline trimming cut 3 bases from V and 4 bases from J; bases unmatched to any gene: 9. CDR3 DNA: TGCGCCAGCAGCTACGACAGGGGGCGAGGGAGCACTGAAGCTTTCTTT. Its protein is CASSYDRGRGSTEAFF.

The genes are TRBV7-2 and TRBJ2-2; the D is unclear. The V end was cut by 1 base, the J end by 5 bases, with 8 bases between. This CDR3 has 14 residues. CDR1 is SGHTA and CDR2 is FQGNSA in the germline V gene. The CDR3 region has the DNA TGTGCCAGCAGCTTAGTTGGCGGAACCGGGGAGCTGTTTTTT. This sequence encodes CASSLVGGTGELFF.

The CDR3 spells CASSQDQRGADTQYF. The CDR3 DNA reads TGTGCCAGCAGCCAAGACCAGCGGGGAGCAGATACGCAGTATTTT. The rearrangement joins TRBV4-2 to TRBJ2-3, with 7 positions matching TRBD2. CDR3 length: 15 amino acids. The germline gives CDR1 LGHNA, CDR2 YNFKEQ. After removal of 0 bases from V and 4 bases from J, the junction contained 4 bases not matched to a gene.

V gene TRBV5-8 combines with J gene TRBJ1-2; D not resolved. Trimming took off 2 bases at V and 4 bases at J, with 9 bases between the two ends. CDR3 length: 13 amino acids. Germline CDR1 SGHTS, CDR2 YDEGEE. In DNA form, the CDR3 reads TGTGCCAGCAGCTTACTGAATACCTATGGCTACACCTTC. Amino acid sequence: CASSLLNTYGYTF.

The chain recombines TRBV29-1 with TRBJ1-2, with D possibly TRBD1 on 6 matching bases. This CDR3 has 13 residues. Germline values: CDR1 SQVTM, CDR2 ANQGSEA. The germline V and J ends were trimmed by 1 base and 8 bases, with 14 bases remaining between them. The CDR3: CSVEGEGGEGYTF. The CDR3 DNA follows: TGCAGCGTTGAAGGAGAAGGGGGTGAGGGCTACACCTTC.

Judged by abundance, this clone is medium-sized. The chain is built from TRBV7-8 and TRBJ2-5; D not certain. CDR1 is SGHVS and CDR2 is FQNEAQ in the germline V gene. V was trimmed by 3 bases and J by 5 bases, leaving 4 bases between them. CDR3 size: 11 residues. The CDR3 loop reads CASSFTETQYF. The CDR3 nucleotides read TGTGCCAGCAGCTTCACCGAGACCCAGTACTTC.

This clone has a handful of counts. The chain uses TRBV7-2 and TRBJ2-1, with D perhaps matching TRBD1 (6 bases). The V end was cut by 3 bases, the J end by 5 bases, with 23 bases between. CDR1 and CDR2 from the germline V gene are SGHTA and FQGNSA. The length of the CDR3 is 18 residues. CDR3 residues: CASSLTGHKVSPNNEQFF. CDR3 in DNA: TGTGCCAGCAGCTTGACGGGACACAAAGTCTCACCCAACAATGAGCAGTTCTTC. Together with reference TRBV7-2 and TRBJ2-1, the CDR3 gives the full variable domain: GAGVSQSPSNKVTEKGKDVELRCDPISGHTALYWYRQSLGQGLEFLIYFQGNSAPDKSGLPSDRFSAERTGGSVSTLTIQRTQQEDSAVYLCASSLTGHKVSPNNEQFFGPGTRLTVL.

J is TRBJ2-2 and V is TRBV4-1; tentative D call: TRBD2 (7 bases). CDR1 and CDR2 (germline): MGHRA, YSYEKL. V lost 1 base and J 5 bases, leaving 17 bases between the germline ends. This CDR3 spans 17 amino acids. The CDR3 bases are TGCGCCAGCAGCCAAGTCCCGGGGGGCGTGGGGACCGGGGAGCTGTTTTTT. This encodes CASSQVPGGVGTGELFF.